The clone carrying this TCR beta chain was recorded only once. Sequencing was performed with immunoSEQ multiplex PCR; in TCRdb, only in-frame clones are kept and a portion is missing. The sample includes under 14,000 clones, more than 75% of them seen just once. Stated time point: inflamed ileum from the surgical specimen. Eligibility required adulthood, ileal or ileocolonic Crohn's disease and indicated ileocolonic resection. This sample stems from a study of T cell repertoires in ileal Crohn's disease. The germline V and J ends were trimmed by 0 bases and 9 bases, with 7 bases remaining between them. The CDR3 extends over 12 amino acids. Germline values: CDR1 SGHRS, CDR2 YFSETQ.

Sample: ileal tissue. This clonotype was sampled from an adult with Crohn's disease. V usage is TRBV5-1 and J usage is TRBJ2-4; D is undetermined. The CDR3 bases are TGCGCCAGCAGCTTGGAGTCTGGCATTCAGTACTTC. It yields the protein CASSLESGIQYF.